A single sample is the source of the 4 T cell receptor beta chains below, sequenced in a study of shared clonotypes between healthy human individuals. Data came from immunoSEQ multiplex PCR; TCRdb stores just in-frame clones and leaves some out. The data contain fewer than 1.8 million clones, just under 99% of them singletons. Sequencing input: naive CD4+ T cells sorted from blood. As for subset: CD45RA+ positively selected. These receptors were obtained from a man aged 30-40 years in good health.

CDR3 region: CASSITGGEDTQYF. For the CDR3, the DNA is TGTGCCAGTAGTATAACAGGGGGCGAAGATACGCAGTATTTT. The V call is TRBV19, the J call TRBJ2-3; 9 bases line up with TRBD1. The length of the CDR3 is 14 residues. The V segment lost 2 bases and the J segment 5 bases; nucleotides outside the gene matches: 2. Germline V gene lookup returns CDR1 LNHDA and CDR2 SQIVND (reference sequence).

This chain uses TRBV7-9 with TRBJ1-1; weak D call: TRBD1 (5 bases). The germline V and J ends were trimmed by 5 bases and 6 bases, with 16 bases remaining between them. CDR3 size: 14 residues. Germline CDR1 reads SEHNR; CDR2 reads FQNEAQ (reference sequence). For the CDR3, the DNA is TGTGCCAGCAGCCAAGGGGCCGGATTCGCTGAAGCTTTCTTT. Its translation: CASSQGAGFAEAFF.

The chain joins TRBV18 to TRBJ2-3; TRBD1 matches 11 bases. This CDR3 comprises 16 residues. Per the germline V gene, CDR1 is KGHSH and CDR2 is LQKENI. V was pared by 4 bases and J by 6 bases, with 9 bases of the junction left unmatched. CDR3 sequence (DNA): TGTGCCAGCTCACAGCGGACAGGGGGCTTTTTTGATACGCAGTATTTT. The encoded protein is CASSQRTGGFFDTQYF.

The chain recombines TRBV5-1 with TRBJ2-7, with TRBD1 matching 7 bases. The CDR3 is 14 residues long. Trimming at V came to 5 bases and at J to 6 bases, leaving 11 bases not matched to a gene. The germline V gene encodes CDR1 SGHRS and CDR2 YFSETQ. CDR3: CASSSDRPLSEQYF. The CDR3 region has the DNA TGCGCCAGCAGTTCGGACAGGCCCCTCTCCGAGCAGTACTTC.